Included here is one TCR beta chain sequence, with context. The antigen is undetermined. These data are taken from a study of brain T cells in children with intractable seizures. Repertoires were generated with immunoSEQ multiplex PCR, while TCRdb's copy carries only in-frame clones and drops some. This sample carries about 350,000 clones, more than 85% of them seen once, and the ten largest clones take 5% to 7%. Findings and limits, study-wide: Patients' HCMV serostatus was unknown; virus specificity rests on CDR3 similarity alone.

The time point denotes: blood from clinic visit 5 months post-surgery; TSC patient then seizure free. CDR3 length: 14 residues. V gave up 5 bases and J gave up 2 bases, with 12 bases separating them. The germline gives CDR1 SEHNR, CDR2 FQNEAQ (reference sequence). The receptor was derived from a boy younger than two with tuberous sclerosis and intractable seizures. The chain has TRBV7-9 and TRBJ1-1, with D possibly being TRBD1 (5 bases). Sequences were derived from peripheral blood, sampled about 5 months after surgery. As DNA, the CDR3 is TGTGCCAGCAGCCCTGGGGGACTCAACACTGAAGCTTTCTTT. Its translation is CASSPGGLNTEAFF.